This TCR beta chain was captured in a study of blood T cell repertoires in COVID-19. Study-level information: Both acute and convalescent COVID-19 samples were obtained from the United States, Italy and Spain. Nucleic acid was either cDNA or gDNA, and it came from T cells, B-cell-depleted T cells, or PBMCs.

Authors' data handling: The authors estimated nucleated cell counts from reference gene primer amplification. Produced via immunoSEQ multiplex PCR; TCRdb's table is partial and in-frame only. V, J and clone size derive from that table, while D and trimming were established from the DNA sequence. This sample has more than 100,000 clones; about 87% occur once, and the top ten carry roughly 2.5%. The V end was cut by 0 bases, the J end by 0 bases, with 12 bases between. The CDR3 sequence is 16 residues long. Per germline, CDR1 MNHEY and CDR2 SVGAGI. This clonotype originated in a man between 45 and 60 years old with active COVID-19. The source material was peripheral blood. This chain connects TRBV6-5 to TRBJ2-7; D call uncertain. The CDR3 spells CASSYSTGYDSYEQYF. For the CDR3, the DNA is TGTGCCAGCAGTTACTCGACCGGGTACGACTCCTACGAGCAGTACTTC.